The 20 T cell receptor beta chains below all came from one sample that was sequenced in a study of blood T cell repertoires in COVID-19. The repertoire was sequenced with immunoSEQ multiplex PCR; TCRdb's copy has only in-frame clones and lacks some. This sample has some 300,000 clones, with roughly 89% found just once. The sequenced material came from PBMCs or T cells enriched from blood (not recorded which). The receptors originated from a woman between 40 and 50 years old who had recovered from COVID-19.

The CDR3 DNA follows: TGTGCCAGCAGTTACTCCCTGCAGGGGGTTGGAACCGGGGAGCTGTTTTTT. Encoded protein: CASSYSLQGVGTGELFF. The chain is built from TRBV6-2 or TRBV6-3 and TRBJ2-2; TRBD1 agrees at 7 bases. The V gene end was trimmed by 0 bases and the J gene end by 5 bases; junction bases not matched to a gene: 9. The CDR3 is made up of 17 amino acids. The V gene's germline CDR1 is MNHEY and CDR2 SVGEGT.

The J gene is TRBJ1-1, the V gene TRBV5-1; tentative D call: TRBD1 (5 bases). Trimming pared 4 bases from V and 4 bases from J, leaving 14 bases between. Germline V gene lookup returns CDR1 SGHRS and CDR2 YFSETQ. CDR3 length equals 14 residues. The CDR3 region has the DNA TGCGCCAGCAGCACACTTCAGGGAGGCACTGAAGCTTTCTTT. It yields the protein CASSTLQGGTEAFF.

J is TRBJ1-1 and V is TRBV2; 8 nucleotides match TRBD1. CDR1 is SNHLY and CDR2 is FYNNEI in the germline V gene. Trimming took 6 bases from V and 1 from J; bases not matched to a gene: 7. The CDR3 has 15 residues. CDR3 in amino acids: CASSRPTGGNTEAFF. The CDR3 DNA sequence: TGTGCCAGCAGCCGTCCCACAGGGGGGAACACTGAAGCTTTCTTT.

The rearrangement joins TRBV11-3 to TRBJ2-1; 9 bases match TRBD1. The CDR3 loop spans 15 amino acids. The V segment lost 1 base and the J segment 7 bases; nucleotides outside the gene matches: 5. Germline V gene data show CDR1 as SGHNT and CDR2 as YENEEA. The CDR3 DNA reads as TGTGCCAGCAGCTTAGGGGGGACAGGGAAGAATGAGCAGTTCTTC. The encoded protein is CASSLGGTGKNEQFF.

This chain uses TRBV2 with TRBJ2-3, with 7 bases matching TRBD2. V gave up 8 bases and J gave up 0 bases; unmatched junction bases: 5. CDR3 length: 14 residues. Germline CDR1 and CDR2: SNHLY and FYNNEI. The DNA of the CDR3 is TGTGCCAGCGGGAATAGCGGGAGCACAGATACGCAGTATTTT. This translates into CASGNSGSTDTQYF.

The rearrangement joins TRBV6-5 to TRBJ1-5; TRBD1 aligns across 7 bases. The CDR3 runs to 14 residues. Looked up from germline, CDR1 is MNHEY and CDR2 is SVGAGI. After removal of 8 bases from V and 5 bases from J, the junction contained 9 bases not matched to a gene. The CDR3 region has the DNA TGTGCCAGCTACGACAGGGCAGATTATCAGCCCCAGCATTTT. Translation: CASYDRADYQPQHF.

DNA for the CDR3: TGCGCCAGCAGCTTGGCGGACAGGGGCTACGAGCAGTACTTC. This codes for CASSLADRGYEQYF. J is TRBJ2-7 and V is TRBV5-1; TRBD1 matches 9 bases. Trimming removed 0 bases from V and 3 bases from J; junction bases left unmatched: 1. The CDR3 consists of 14 residues. From germline, CDR1 is SGHRS and CDR2 YFSETQ.

V and J are TRBV4-3 and TRBJ1-4; D may be TRBD1 (5 bases). Trimming shortened V by 1 base and J by 5 bases, and 32 bases separated the two germline ends. The CDR3 is 22 amino acids. Looked up from germline, CDR1 is LGHNA and CDR2 is YSLEER. In DNA form, the CDR3 reads TGCGCCAGCAGCCAAGGTGGTGGGGGGGAGGCAGGGTTTAGGGCAATGAATGAAAAACTGTTTTTT. It translates to CASSQGGGGEAGFRAMNEKLFF.

This chain joins TRBV2 and TRBJ1-1, with no clear D. This CDR3 has 11 residues. V dropped 5 bases and J dropped 2 bases, with 3 bases sitting between them. Germline values: CDR1 SNHLY, CDR2 FYNNEI. The CDR3: CASSPNTEAFF. The DNA for the CDR3 is TGTGCCAGCAGTCCAAACACTGAAGCTTTCTTT.

The V and J genes are TRBV5-4 and TRBJ2-7, with TRBD2 matching 7 bases. Trimming at V came to 3 bases and at J to 2 bases, leaving 2 bases not matched to a gene. This CDR3 has 13 residues. Germline CDR1 SGHNT, CDR2 YYREEE (reference sequence). CDR3 amino acids: CASSWGGTYEQYF. The CDR3 nucleotides read TGTGCCAGCAGCTGGGGGGGTACCTACGAGCAGTACTTC.

The genes are TRBV5-8 and TRBJ1-4; 7 bases line up with TRBD1. V shed 3 bases, J shed 8 bases, and the junction held 10 bases outside the gene matches. The CDR3 is made up of 15 amino acids. Germline V gives CDR1 SGHTS, CDR2 YDEGEE. In nucleotides, the CDR3 is TGTGCCAGCAGCTGGAGGGAACCAGGGGGGGAAAAACTGTTTTTT. This gives the protein CASSWREPGGEKLFF.

V is TRBV6-4 and J is TRBJ2-3, with D possibly being TRBD1 (5 bases). Germline lookup yields CDR1 MRHNA and CDR2 SNTAGT. The CDR3 covers 15 residues. The V end was cut by 3 bases, the J end by 2 bases, with 12 bases between. The CDR3 bases are TGTGCCAGCAGTGAGGATGAAGGGGACACAGATACGCAGTATTTT. This encodes CASSEDEGDTDTQYF.

The gene calls are TRBV19 and TRBJ1-3; D is unclear. This CDR3 is built from 16 residues. The germline V gene has CDR1 LNHDA and CDR2 SQIVND (reference sequence). V was clipped by 7 bases and J by 4 bases, with 20 bases between them. The CDR3 DNA reads as TGTGCCAGTACCATCCCTGGGAGGGCAGGAGGAAACACCATATATTTT. Translation: CASTIPGRAGGNTIYF.

This chain links TRBV5-1 with TRBJ2-1; possibly TRBD2 for D (5 bases). Trimming shortened V by 4 bases and J by 3 bases, and 14 bases separated the two germline ends. Germline loops: CDR1 SGHRS, CDR2 YFSETQ. The CDR3 consists of 15 residues. The CDR3 here is CASSTPSQIYNEQFF. The CDR3 DNA reads TGCGCCAGCAGCACGCCTAGCCAAATCTACAATGAGCAGTTCTTC.

The chain couples TRBV3-1 (or the pseudogene TRBV3-2) to TRBJ1-6; 11 positions match TRBD1. CDR3 length equals 16 residues. Unmatched junction bases numbered 4, after V lost 1 base and J lost 8 bases. The germline V gene encodes CDR1 LGHDT and CDR2 YNNKEL (reference sequence). CDR3 nucleotide sequence: TGTGCCAGCAGCCAAGGGGGACAGGGGGAATATTCACCCCTCCACTTT. This gives the protein CASSQGGQGEYSPLHF.

This clone appeared once. The genes are TRBV9 and TRBJ2-2; 8 bases are shared with TRBD2. The germline gives CDR1 SGDLS, CDR2 YYNGEE. The length of the CDR3 is 15 residues. V lost 2 bases, J lost 6 bases, and 6 bases stayed unmatched. The DNA of the CDR3 is TGTGCCAGCAGCGTGTCGGGAGGGCCCCCCGGGGAGCTGTTTTTT. It is translated as CASSVSGGPPGELFF.

The rearrangement links TRBV30 to TRBJ2-2; 8 positions match TRBD2. The CDR3 extends over 16 amino acids. Losses at the gene ends were 6 bases for V and 5 bases for J; bases not matched to a gene: 14. Germline V gene sequence: CDR1 GTSNPN, CDR2 SVGIG (reference sequence). CDR3 bases: TGTGCCTGCCCGGGGGGGGTCGGTGTTCGGACCGGGGAGCTGTTTTTT. It yields the protein CACPGGVGVRTGELFF. Using reference TRBV30 and TRBJ2-2 for the parts outside the CDR3, the full variable domain is SQTIHQWPATLVQPVGSPLSLECTVEGTSNPNLYWYRQAAGRGLQLLFYSVGIGQISSEVPQNLSASRPQDRQFILSSKKLLLSDSGFYLCACPGGVGVRTGELFFGEGSRLTVL.

As concerns this clone: Other nucleotide sequences in the sample specify the same CDR3. This chain connects TRBV5-1 to TRBJ1-1; TRBD1 is a possible D gene (5 bases). The CDR3 is made up of 13 amino acids. Germline V gene data show CDR1 as SGHRS and CDR2 as YFSETQ. V was clipped by 2 bases and J by 2 bases, with 7 bases between them. Written as DNA, the CDR3 is TGCGCCAGCAGCTTTACAGGAAACACTGAAGCTTTCTTT. Encoded protein: CASSFTGNTEAFF.

The chain couples TRBV18 to TRBJ1-1, with D possibly TRBD1 on 5 matching bases. Trimming took 1 base from V and 1 from J, leaving 19 bases between them. Germline V gene sequence: CDR1 KGHSH, CDR2 LQKENI. This CDR3 has 18 residues. For the CDR3, the DNA is TGTGCCAGCTCACCACAATTACTTGGGGCGCGACCGAACACTGAAGCTTTCTTT. It is translated as CASSPQLLGARPNTEAFF.

The sample holds one count of this clone. The V and J genes are TRBV30 and TRBJ1-5; D unclear. Germline loops: CDR1 GTSNPN, CDR2 SVGIG (reference sequence). Trimming cost V 5 bases and J 1 base, with 12 bases left between them. The length of the CDR3 is 14 residues. The CDR3 loop reads CAWGFMESNQPQHF. The DNA for the CDR3 is TGTGCCTGGGGATTCATGGAGAGCAATCAGCCCCAGCATTTT.